This passage covers 30 T cell receptor beta chains from one sample sequenced in a study of T cell repertoires in aging, cancer and after chemotherapy. Multiplex touch-down PCR with TRB-A/B primers amplified rearranged V-D-J TRB sequences. TCRdb itself ran the multiplex PCR reads through MiXCR, one entry per CDR3 protein. The profile covers about 8,600 distinct CDR3 sequences, with approximately 25% appearing a single time and 2.8% taken by the ten largest. Amplification of TCR beta used genomic DNA extracted from peripheral blood. The specimen was blood. The receptors originated from a human donor with a blood cancer.

The rearrangement uses TRBV18 and TRBJ2-7; 7 nucleotides agree with TRBD2. V shed 3 bases and J 4 bases; nucleotides not matched to a gene: 12. This CDR3 is 16 amino acids long. Looked up from germline, CDR1 is KGHSH and CDR2 is LQKENI. The CDR3 here is CASSPQARGSTYEQYF. The CDR3 DNA sequence: TGTGCCAGCTCACCCCAGGCGCGCGGGAGTACTTACGAGCAGTACTTC.

This clonotype came up once. This CDR3 is CSARGGTDSYNEQFF. The CDR3 DNA reads as TGCAGTGCGCGAGGGGGGACAGACTCCTACAATGAGCAGTTCTTC. The V gene is TRBV20-1, the J gene TRBJ2-1; possible D gene TRBD1, 7 bases. CDR1 is DFQATT, CDR2 SNEGSKA, per germline (reference sequence). The CDR3 consists of 15 residues. V dropped 6 bases and J dropped 0 bases, with 15 bases sitting between them.

This clonotype has a handful of counts. V usage is TRBV4-3 and J usage is TRBJ2-7; no firm D call. Germline V gene lookup returns CDR1 LGHNA and CDR2 YSLEER. This CDR3 has 14 residues. Trimming cost V 3 bases and J 0 bases, with 9 bases left between them. The CDR3 region has the DNA TGCGCCAGCAGCCAGGGCTCACTCTCCTACGAGCAGTACTTC. It yields the protein CASSQGSLSYEQYF.

This clonotype has a count of ten or more. The chain joins TRBV7-9 to TRBJ2-1; 15 positions match TRBD2. The V and J ends lost 4 bases and 7 bases, in that order; junction bases with no gene match: 11. CDR1 and CDR2 (germline): SEHNR, FQNEAQ (reference sequence). The CDR3 loop spans 18 amino acids. This CDR3 reads CASSSTVGLAGGVNEQFF. DNA for the CDR3: TGTGCCAGCAGCTCAACTGTCGGACTAGCGGGGGGGGTAAATGAGCAGTTCTTC.

By frequency in the sample, this clonotype is medium-sized (0.01 to 0.1%). The chain joins TRBV19 to TRBJ1-1; a possible D gene is TRBD1 (6 bases). The V gene lost 8 bases and the J gene lost 0 bases, with 10 bases spanning the gap. The CDR3 loop spans 13 amino acids. Per germline, CDR1 LNHDA and CDR2 SQIVND (reference sequence). Here the CDR3 DNA reads TGTGCCAGTCAGGACAGTATGAACACTGAAGCTTTCTTT. This codes for CASQDSMNTEAFF.

The sample holds many counts of this clonotype. The chain is built from TRBV18 and TRBJ1-4; 10 bases are shared with TRBD1. The CDR3 consists of 17 residues. V was clipped by 6 bases and J by 2 bases; unmatched bases: 9. The germline gives CDR1 KGHSH, CDR2 LQKENI. The CDR3 loop reads CASSPILGQGTNEKLFF. The CDR3, as DNA: TGTGCCAGCTCTCCGATTTTGGGACAGGGGACTAATGAAAAACTGTTTTTT. Drawing the rest from reference TRBV18 and TRBJ1-4, the complete variable domain is NAGVMQNPRHLVRRRGQEARLRCSPMKGHSHVYWYRQLPEEGLKFMVYLQKENIIDESGMPKERFSAEFPKEGPSILRIQQVVRGDSAAYFCASSPILGQGTNEKLFFGSGTQLSVL.

This clonotype has just a few counts. The chain employs TRBV5-6 and TRBJ1-1; 7 bases agree with TRBD1. The CDR3 consists of 13 residues. Germline lookup yields CDR1 SGHDT and CDR2 YYEEEE. Unmatched junction bases numbered 4, after V lost 3 bases and J lost 5 bases. CDR3 sequence: CASSWGQLTEAFF. DNA of the CDR3: TGTGCCAGCAGCTGGGGACAGTTGACTGAAGCTTTCTTT. The whole variable domain, remainder taken from reference TRBV5-6 and TRBJ1-1, is DAGVTQSPTHLIKTRGQQVTLRCSPKSGHDTVSWYQQALGQGPQFIFQYYEEEERQRGNFPDRFSGHQFPNYSSELNVNALLLGDSALYLCASSWGQLTEAFFGQGTRLTVV.

This clonotype is categorized as medium-sized. The chain links TRBV19 to TRBJ1-6, with 7 bases aligning to TRBD1. The V gene end was trimmed by 7 bases and the J gene end by 8 bases; junction bases not matched to a gene: 8. Germline V gene lookup returns CDR1 LNHDA and CDR2 SQIVND (reference sequence). The CDR3 loop spans 14 amino acids. Here the CDR3 reads CASTRDSAYSPLHF. The CDR3 nucleotides read TGTGCCAGTACCCGGGACAGCGCGTATTCACCCCTCCACTTT.

The rearrangement joins TRBV7-2 to TRBJ1-1; D unclear. The CDR3 totals 13 residues. V lost 5 bases and J 5 bases, leaving 12 bases between the germline ends. Germline loops: CDR1 SGHTA, CDR2 FQGNSA. The CDR3 region is CASSQAVDTEAFF. The CDR3 nucleotides are TGTGCCAGCAGCCAAGCGGTTGATACTGAAGCTTTCTTT.

As concerns this clonotype: A much larger clone lies a single base off, so this may be a read error. The chain links TRBV7-2 to TRBJ2-6; D ambiguous. The CDR3 has 12 amino acids. The germline V gene encodes CDR1 SGHTA and CDR2 FQGNSA. The CDR3, as DNA: TGTGCCGGCAGTCCCGGGGCCAACGTCCTGACTTTC. Amino acids: CAGSPGANVLTF.

This clonotype was found a few times. The chain combines TRBV12-3 or TRBV12-4 with TRBJ2-7; D may correspond to TRBD1 or TRBD2 (6 bases each). The CDR3 runs to 14 residues. V was shortened by 8 bases and J by 6 bases, with 20 bases between the two germline ends. The CDR3 loop is CASGGTERGSEQYF. DNA of the CDR3: TGTGCCAGCGGGGGGACGGAGAGGGGGTCCGAGCAGTACTTC.

CDR3 sequence reads: CASSWKGWDTEAFF. CDR3 coding DNA: TGTGCCAGCAGTTGGAAGGGATGGGACACTGAAGCTTTCTTT. The chain recombines TRBV28 with TRBJ1-1; D is unclear. With 4 bases removed from V and 3 bases from J, the gap between germline ends came to 12 bases. This CDR3 contains 14 residues. The V gene's germline CDR1 is MDHEN and CDR2 SYDVKM. The full variable domain, completed using reference TRBV28 and TRBJ1-1, is DVKVTQSSRYLVKRTGEKVFLECVQDMDHENMFWYRQDPGLGLRLIYFSYDVKMKEKGDIPEGYSVSREKKERFSLILESASTNQTSMYLCASSWKGWDTEAFFGQGTRLTVV.

By frequency in the sample, this clonotype is medium-sized. The chain joins TRBV5-5 to TRBJ1-2; TRBD1 might be the D (5 bases). V lost 0 bases and J 5 bases, leaving 11 bases between the germline ends. Germline CDR1 reads SGHKS; CDR2 reads YYEKEE (reference sequence). The CDR3 has 14 amino acids. The CDR3 DNA reads as TGTGCCAGCAGCTTGGGAGGGGCCCAGTATGGCTACACCTTC. This sequence encodes CASSLGGAQYGYTF.

In its sample, this clonotype ranks as medium-sized. The chain uses TRBV7-6 and TRBJ2-7, with 10 bases that match TRBD1. V was pared by 1 base and J by 0 bases, with 3 bases of the junction left unmatched. Germline CDR1 SGHVS, CDR2 FNYEAQ. There are 16 residues in the CDR3. CDR3 coding DNA: TGTGCCAGCAGCTTAGGGACAGGGGGTTTCTCCTACGAGCAGTACTTC. Encoded protein: CASSLGTGGFSYEQYF.

By frequency in the sample, this clonotype is medium-sized. The gene calls are TRBV19 and TRBJ1-1, with 8 bases identical to TRBD1. Germline V gives CDR1 LNHDA, CDR2 SQIVND (reference sequence). Germline trimming cut 2 bases from V and 0 bases from J; bases unmatched to any gene: 8. The CDR3 is 17 amino acids. The CDR3 spells CASSILTGTGLNTEAFF. The CDR3 DNA follows: TGTGCCAGTAGTATACTTACCGGGACAGGACTGAACACTGAAGCTTTCTTT. Supplemented by reference TRBV19 and TRBJ1-1, the full variable domain reads DGGITQSPKYLFRKEGQNVTLSCEQNLNHDAMYWYRQDPGQGLRLIYYSQIVNDFQKGDIAEGYSVSREKKESFPLTVTSAQKNPTAFYLCASSILTGTGLNTEAFFGQGTRLTVV.

There are a few counts of this clonotype. The V call is TRBV6-2 or TRBV6-3, the J call TRBJ1-1; 8 bases map to TRBD1. The germline gives CDR1 MNHEY, CDR2 SVGEGT. Trimming cost V 1 base and J 5 bases; bases outside gene matches: 9. The CDR3 is made up of 16 amino acids. The CDR3 region is CASSYFPGQGLTEAFF. CDR3 bases: TGTGCCAGCAGTTACTTCCCCGGACAGGGATTGACTGAAGCTTTCTTT.

In its sample, this clonotype ranks as medium-sized. This sequence joins TRBV7-6 and TRBJ2-3, with D unclear. Germline V gene lookup returns CDR1 SGHVS and CDR2 FNYEAQ. Trimming removed 5 bases at V and 0 bases at J, with 15 bases between. This CDR3 is built from 16 residues. The CDR3 spells CASSPTAYASTDTQYF. CDR3 nucleotides: TGTGCCAGCAGCCCCACGGCGTACGCCAGCACAGATACGCAGTATTTT.

The rearrangement joins TRBV7-2 to TRBJ2-5, with D hard to call. This CDR3 has 14 residues. Germline V gene sequence: CDR1 SGHTA, CDR2 FQGNSA. The V end lost 5 bases, the J end lost 4 bases, and 14 bases lay between the germline ends. The CDR3 is CASSLSPALETQYF. The CDR3 coding sequence is TGTGCCAGCAGCCTTAGTCCGGCATTAGAGACCCAGTACTTC.

This clonotype is medium-sized (0.01 to 0.1%). This CDR3 is CASSLLAGGLDEQFF. The CDR3 DNA reads as TGTGCCAGCAGTTTATTGGCAGGGGGATTGGATGAGCAGTTCTTC. This chain connects TRBV27 to TRBJ2-1; 7 bases are a match to TRBD1. This CDR3 is 15 amino acids long. In germline, CDR1 is MNHEY, CDR2 SMNVEV (reference sequence). After removal of 1 base from V and 8 bases from J, the junction contained 8 bases not matched to a gene.

The rearrangement links TRBV13 to TRBJ1-1; D is ambiguous. The V gene's germline CDR1 is PRHDT and CDR2 FYEKMQ (reference sequence). V lost 5 bases to trimming and J lost 7 bases, with 17 bases between them. This CDR3 comprises 14 residues. This CDR3 is CASSPRRVRFEAFF. CDR3 DNA: TGTGCCAGCAGCCCCCGTCGAGTTAGGTTTGAAGCTTTCTTT.

This clonotype is classed as medium-sized. The chain links TRBV6-5 to TRBJ1-4; 12 bases line up with TRBD1. Per the germline V gene, CDR1 is MNHEY and CDR2 is SVGAGI. CDR3 length: 14 residues. Trimming took 10 bases from V and 10 from J; bases not matched to a gene: 10. CDR3 amino acids: CATTSGTGGGKLFF. The CDR3 nucleotides read TGTGCCACCACCTCCGGGACAGGGGGCGGAAAACTGTTTTTT.

The chain carries TRBV28 and TRBJ2-7; 8 positions match TRBD2. The CDR3 covers 13 residues. With 9 bases clipped from V and 6 bases from J, the junction kept 10 bases outside the gene matches. Germline CDR1 reads MDHEN; CDR2 reads SYDVKM. The DNA for the CDR3 is TGTGCCAGTTCGAGCGGGGGATATGGCGAGCAGTACTTC. It encodes CASSSGGYGEQYF.

By share, this clonotype counts as medium-sized (0.01 to 0.1%). The J gene is TRBJ1-6, the V gene TRBV6-5; D is unresolved. The CDR3 runs to 18 residues. Germline-derived CDR1 and CDR2 are MNHEY and SVGAGI. Between the trimmed V and J ends, which lost 0 bases and 0 bases, there was a span of 12 bases. CDR3 in DNA: TGTGCCAGCAGTTACTCGGGTGTCCAGAGCTCCTATAATTCACCCCTCCACTTT. Translating it yields CASSYSGVQSSYNSPLHF.

V gene TRBV29-1 combines with J gene TRBJ2-3; 8 nucleotides match TRBD1. Near its end, the DNA agrees better with TRBJ2-5, so the J call may be wrong. This CDR3 is 17 amino acids long. Germline CDR1 is SQVTM and CDR2 is ANQGSEA. The CDR3 DNA sequence: TGCAGCGTTGGGACAGGGTTGACGTGGGAGCCATCGGAGACCCAGTACTTC. Translating gives CSVGTGLTWEPSETQYF.

This clonotype was counted ten times or more. CDR3 loop: CASSTYQSTDTQYF. The CDR3 region has the DNA TGTGCCAGCAGCACCTATCAGAGCACAGATACGCAGTATTTT. The chain has TRBV7-2 and TRBJ2-3; D is unresolved. The CDR3 runs 14 residues. The germline V and J ends were trimmed by 5 bases and 0 bases, with 9 bases remaining between them. CDR1 is SGHTA and CDR2 is FQGNSA in the germline V gene.

The chain uses TRBV20-1 and TRBJ1-5; no definite D call. Trimming stripped 0 bases from V and 0 bases from J, with 15 bases between. Germline V CDR1 and CDR2: DFQATT, SNEGSKA (reference sequence). There are 17 residues in the CDR3. Here the CDR3 reads CSARDLENSYSNQPQHF. The DNA for the CDR3 is TGCAGTGCTAGAGATCTAGAGAACAGCTATAGCAATCAGCCCCAGCATTTT.

CDR3: CASSQTGFYYGYTF. The CDR3 nucleotides read TGTGCCAGCAGTCAAACAGGGTTCTATTATGGCTACACCTTC. The chain is built from TRBV12-3 or TRBV12-4 and TRBJ1-2, with D possibly being TRBD1 (6 bases). The germline V and J ends were trimmed by 5 bases and 5 bases, with 15 bases remaining between them. The CDR3 totals 14 residues.

This sequence joins TRBV20-1 and TRBJ2-1; D remains unclear. The CDR3 has 14 amino acids. V lost 2 bases to trimming and J lost 0 bases, with 8 bases between them. Germline CDR1 DFQATT, CDR2 SNEGSKA (reference sequence). The CDR3, as DNA: TGCAGTGCTAGAATTGCGGACTCCTACAATGAGCAGTTCTTC. Protein sequence: CSARIADSYNEQFF.

In its sample, this clonotype was seen many times. V gene TRBV15 combines with J gene TRBJ1-3, with unresolved D. In germline, CDR1 is LNHNV, CDR2 YYDKDF (reference sequence). Trimming took off 3 bases at V and 0 bases at J, with 18 bases between the two ends. The CDR3 totals 18 residues. DNA for the CDR3: TGTGCCACCAGCAGGACCGCTAGCGGGGTGAGCTCTGGAAACACCATATATTTT. Translated: CATSRTASGVSSGNTIYF.

The V gene is TRBV5-1, the J gene TRBJ2-7; 11 nucleotides line up with TRBD1. In germline, CDR1 is SGHRS, CDR2 YFSETQ. V trimming: 1 base; J trimming: 3 bases; junction bases outside the gene matches: 6. CDR3 length: 16 residues. CDR3 in DNA: TGCGCCAGCAGCTTGACGACCGGGACAGGGGGCTACGAGCAGTACTTC. This encodes CASSLTTGTGGYEQYF. Variable domain in full (rest from reference TRBV5-1 and TRBJ2-7): KAGVTQTPRYLIKTRGQQVTLSCSPISGHRSVSWYQQTPGQGLQFLFEYFSETQRNKGNFPGRFSGRQFSNSRSEMNVSTLELGDSALYLCASSLTTGTGGYEQYFGPGTRLTVT.